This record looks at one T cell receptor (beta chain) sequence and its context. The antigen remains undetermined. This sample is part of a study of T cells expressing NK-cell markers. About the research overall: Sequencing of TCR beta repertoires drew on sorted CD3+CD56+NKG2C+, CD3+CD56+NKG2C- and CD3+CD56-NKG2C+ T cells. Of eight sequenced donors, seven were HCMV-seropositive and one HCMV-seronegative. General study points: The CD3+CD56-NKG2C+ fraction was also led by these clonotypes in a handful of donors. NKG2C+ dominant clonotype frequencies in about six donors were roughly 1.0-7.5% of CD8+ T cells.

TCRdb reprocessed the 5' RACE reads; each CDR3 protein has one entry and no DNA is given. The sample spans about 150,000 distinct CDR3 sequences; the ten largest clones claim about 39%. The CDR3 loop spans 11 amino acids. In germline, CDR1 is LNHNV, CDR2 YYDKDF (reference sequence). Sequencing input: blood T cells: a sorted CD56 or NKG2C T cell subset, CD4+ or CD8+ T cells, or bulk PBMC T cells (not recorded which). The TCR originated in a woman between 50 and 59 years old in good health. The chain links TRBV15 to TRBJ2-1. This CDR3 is CATSAHNEQFF.